Only one count was recorded for the clone carrying this T cell receptor beta chain. Profiled with immunoSEQ multiplex PCR; TCRdb holds only in-frame clones, not every one. The repertoire holds about 130,000 clones, roughly three quarters seen once, with 5.1% in the top ten. This entry is derived from a study of cytotoxic CD8 clonotypes in ibrutinib-treated CLL. V was trimmed by 3 bases and J by 5 bases, leaving 13 bases between them. This CDR3 contains 14 residues. The germline V gene has CDR1 ENHRY and CDR2 SYGVKD. The chain recombines TRBV10-3 with TRBJ2-5; D remains ambiguous. Material: PBMCs, obtained after 24 months of ibrutinib treatment. The TCR was taken from a human donor with chronic lymphocytic leukemia. CDR3 sequence: CAISDREGVETQYF. As DNA, the CDR3 is TGTGCCATCAGTGATAGGGAAGGAGTGGAGACCCAGTACTTC.